This entry concerns a single TCR beta chain. The assay was immunoSEQ multiplex PCR, and TCRdb's table has in-frame clones only and misses some. Of over 65,000 clones in the sample, about 86% were seen once. This specimen comes from a study of blood T cell repertoires in COVID-19. Germline loops: CDR1 MDHEN, CDR2 SYDVKM. The CDR3 contains 14 residues. The V end lost 7 bases, the J end lost 8 bases, and 15 bases lay between the germline ends. The chain employs TRBV28 and TRBJ1-6; tentative D call: TRBD1 (6 bases). The sequenced sample consisted of peripheral blood. The TCR was taken from a man aged 80 or over with acute or convalescent COVID-19. CDR3 bases: TGTGCCAGCACCCGAGGGGGGGGATATTCACCCCTCCACTTT. The encoded protein is CASTRGGGYSPLHF.